Sequencing of this T cell receptor beta chain was carried out in a study of blood T cell repertoires in COVID-19. Turning to the study itself: PBMCs, B-cell-depleted T cells, or T cells were the source of the cDNA or gDNA that made up the material.

Source study methods: Reference gene primer amplification gave nucleated cell count estimates. Using immunoSEQ multiplex PCR, the repertoire was profiled, and TCRdb retains in-frame clones only, with some absent. V, J and clone size were drawn from that table, and D and trimming were deduced from the DNA. The repertoire holds 88,000 or so clones, with about 86% as singletons. The CDR3 runs to 14 residues. CDR1 SGDLS and CDR2 YYNGEE come from the germline V gene. V was cut by 0 bases and J by 4 bases, with 8 bases left in between. The sequence was collected from a man aged 60 to 69 with acute or convalescent COVID-19. Sequenced material: peripheral blood. This chain uses TRBV9 with TRBJ2-1; D gene ambiguous. The CDR3 region has the DNA TGTGCCAGCAGCGTAGAACCACGGTACAATGAGCAGTTCTTC. Translating gives CASSVEPRYNEQFF.